This TCR beta chain was sequenced during a study of a mutant IDH1 vaccine in newly diagnosed glioma. Whole-study context: Patients came in for eight vaccinations, in weeks 1, 3, 5, 7, 11, 15, 19 and 23. Patients got their first vaccination 4-6 weeks after radiotherapy alone, or with temozolomide cycles. Most patients had radiochemotherapy with temozolomide before enrollment; others had one alone. Findings of the study overall: The occurrence of vaccine-induced immune responses was seen in 90% to 95% of patients.

The CDR3 has 11 amino acids. Germline-derived CDR1 and CDR2 are SNHLY and FYNNEI. Assay used: immunoSEQ multiplex PCR; TCRdb lists only in-frame clones, some missing. Of approximately 37,000 clones listed, roughly 80% were seen once; the top ten hold more than 4.5%. Time point indicated: week 23, last vaccination. Vaccination comprised doses that each held 300 ug of mutant IDH1 20-mer peptide, plus topical imiquimod. With regard to this clone: Its antigen remains unknown. Sequence at one end of the junction differs from germline and may be a read error.

The clonotype comes from a man between 45 and 60 years old with glioma. The chain employs TRBV2 and TRBJ1-6; TRBD1 matches 8 bases. This specimen consisted of PBMCs, obtained from a glioma patient whose treatment included an IDH1 peptide vaccine. In DNA, the CDR3 is TGTGCCAGCAGTGTCAGGGGGCCCCACCACTTT. It specifies CASSVRGPHHF.